This TCR beta chain stems from a study of blood T cell repertoires in COVID-19 (TCRdb year 2020). Background on the whole study: Samples covering the acute and convalescent phases of COVID-19 were provided by collaborators in the United States, Italy and Spain. Deeply sampled blood TCRbeta repertoires from subjects exposed to, actively infected with, or recovered from COVID-19 were included in the dataset. Samples were obtained from the ongoing ImmuneRACE study (first 160 participants) and from over a thousand subjects provided by 6 global collaborators. The repertoires were made available in a free public database intended to serve as a resource for research on the immune response to SARS-CoV-2. The sample metadata nearly always contained a de-identified subject ID, COVID-19 status, age in years and sex. The prospective study material was composed of cDNA or gDNA derived from T cells, B-cell-depleted T cells, or PBMCs. HLA class I and class II types, where available, came from metadata supplied by the sample provider rather than from assay-based typing. Overall results and qualifications from the work: Clinical and demographic metadata were provided uncurated, with the amount varying by source and participant.

The collaborating institutions used their own protocols to collect whole blood in K2EDTA tubes. For TCRbeta analysis, collaborators shipped samples in one of three forms: frozen whole blood, isolated PBMCs, or DNA extracted from either of those sample types. The junction shows trimming of 4 bases on V and 0 bases on J, plus 8 bases between the germline ends. CDR1 and CDR2 were assigned from the germline V gene as SGHRS and YFSETQ. The CDR3 covers 15 residues, taking in both the cysteine and the phenylalanine. The entry retains the CDR3 DNA only, 45 bases that are in frame from base 1. TCRbeta CDR3 regions were amplified from genomic DNA by means of the immunoSEQ Assay, a bias-controlled multiplex PCR. Turning to the authors' computational methods: The number of nucleated cells in each sample was estimated by amplification of reference gene primers within the assay. To quantify the absolute abundance of each unique TCRbeta CDR3 rearrangement, sequence reads were collapsed and filtered. For each sample, productive Simpson clonality was calculated as the square root of Simpson's diversity index across productive rearrangements. Imported from immuneACCESS, the table was reduced by TCRdb to in-frame sequences with V and J called. These copies leave out some clones; in studies compared against another copy, an unresolved V gene accounts for under half, and the cause of the remainder is not known. V, J and clone size are those of that table, while D and trimming were read from the DNA. The sample has roughly 260,000 clones on record, 70% to 90% of them singletons. The leading ten clones occupy approximately 4% of the sample.

With respect to this clone: No cognate antigen has been identified for it. No per-base quality is available; no much larger clone lies one base away.

This clonotype was sampled from a woman between 35 and 50 years old with acute or convalescent COVID-19. The chain employs TRBV5-1 and TRBJ2-6; TRBD1 is a weak D gene call, 5 bases matching. Material: peripheral blood. The DNA reads as follows: TGCGCCAGCAGCCGACAGACCTCTGGGGCCAACGTCCTGACTTTC. This codes for CASSRQTSGANVLTF.